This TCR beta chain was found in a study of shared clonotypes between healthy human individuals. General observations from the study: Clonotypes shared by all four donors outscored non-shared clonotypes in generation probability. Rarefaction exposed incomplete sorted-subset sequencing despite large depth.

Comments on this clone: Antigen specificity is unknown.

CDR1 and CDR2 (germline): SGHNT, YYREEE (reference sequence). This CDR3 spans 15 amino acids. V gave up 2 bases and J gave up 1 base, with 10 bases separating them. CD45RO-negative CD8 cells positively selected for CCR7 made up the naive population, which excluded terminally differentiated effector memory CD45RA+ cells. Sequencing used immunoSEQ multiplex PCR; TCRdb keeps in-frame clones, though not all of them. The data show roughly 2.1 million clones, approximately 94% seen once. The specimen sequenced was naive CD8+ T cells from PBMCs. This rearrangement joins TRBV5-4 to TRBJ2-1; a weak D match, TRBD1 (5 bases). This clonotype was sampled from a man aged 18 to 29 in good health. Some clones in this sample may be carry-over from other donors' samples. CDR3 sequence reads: CASSFQGGSYNEQFF. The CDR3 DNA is TGTGCCAGCAGCTTTCAGGGTGGGTCCTACAATGAGCAGTTCTTC.